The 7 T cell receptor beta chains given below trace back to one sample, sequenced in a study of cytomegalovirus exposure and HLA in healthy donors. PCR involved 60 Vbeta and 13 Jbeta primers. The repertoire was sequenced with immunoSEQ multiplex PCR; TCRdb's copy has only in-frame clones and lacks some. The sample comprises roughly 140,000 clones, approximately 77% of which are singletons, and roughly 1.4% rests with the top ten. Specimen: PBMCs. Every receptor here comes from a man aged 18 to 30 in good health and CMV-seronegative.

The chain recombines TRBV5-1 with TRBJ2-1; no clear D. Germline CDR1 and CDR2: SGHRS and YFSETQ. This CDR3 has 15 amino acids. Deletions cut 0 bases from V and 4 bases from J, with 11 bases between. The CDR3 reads CASSLGADSYNEQFF. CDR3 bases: TGCGCCAGCAGCTTGGGAGCAGACTCATACAATGAGCAGTTCTTC.

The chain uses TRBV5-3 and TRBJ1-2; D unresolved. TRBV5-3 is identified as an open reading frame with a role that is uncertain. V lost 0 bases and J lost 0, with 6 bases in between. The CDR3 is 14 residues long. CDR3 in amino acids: CARSLDGANYGYTF. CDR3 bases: TGTGCCAGAAGCTTGGACGGGGCTAACTATGGCTACACCTTC.

CDR3 nucleotide sequence: TGCGCCAGCAGCTTGGTGAGGTTGCGACAGGCCCTCATATACGAGCAGTACTTC. Translation gives CASSLVRLRQALIYEQYF. The chain uses TRBV5-1 and TRBJ2-7; D perhaps matches TRBD1 (6 bases). Looked up from germline, CDR1 is SGHRS and CDR2 is YFSETQ. This CDR3 region has 18 residues. Trimming removed 0 bases at V and 4 bases at J, with 23 bases between.

The CDR3 loop is CASLGTSGRTSTDTQYF. DNA for the CDR3: TGTGCCAGCCTCGGGACTAGCGGGAGGACTAGCACAGATACGCAGTATTTT. The chain recombines TRBV27 with TRBJ2-3; 15 positions agree with TRBD2. The CDR3 is 17 amino acids. With 8 bases clipped from V and 0 bases from J, the junction kept 6 bases outside the gene matches. Germline-derived CDR1 and CDR2 are MNHEY and SMNVEV (reference sequence).

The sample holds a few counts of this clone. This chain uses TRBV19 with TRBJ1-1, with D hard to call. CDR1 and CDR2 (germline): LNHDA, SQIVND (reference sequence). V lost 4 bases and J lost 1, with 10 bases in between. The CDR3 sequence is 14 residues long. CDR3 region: CASSRSRGNTEAFF. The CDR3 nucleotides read TGTGCCAGTAGTAGGTCCCGGGGGAACACTGAAGCTTTCTTT.

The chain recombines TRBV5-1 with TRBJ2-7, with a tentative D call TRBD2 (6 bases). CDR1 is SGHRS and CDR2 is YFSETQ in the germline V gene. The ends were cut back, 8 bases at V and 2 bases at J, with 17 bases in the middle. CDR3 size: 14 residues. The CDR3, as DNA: TGCGCCAGTCGGGCCGTATCGGGGGCCTACGAGCAGTACTTC. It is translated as CASRAVSGAYEQYF.

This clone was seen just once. CDR3 in amino acids: CASRPPRSTSGRPAYNEQFF. The CDR3 DNA is TGTGCAAGTCGCCCCCCCCGGTCCACTAGCGGGAGACCCGCCTACAATGAGCAGTTCTTC. V gene TRBV12-2 combines with J gene TRBJ2-1; the listed D gene, TRBD2, was not tested against the DNA. TRBV12-2 is an annotated pseudogene. CDR3 length: 20 residues.